What follows are 9 T cell receptor beta chains derived from one specimen sequenced in a study of a mutant IDH1 vaccine in newly diagnosed glioma (TCRdb year 2021). The library was produced with the immunoSEQ multiplex PCR assay. TCRdb's version of the immuneACCESS table is confined to in-frame rearrangements and falls short of the full clone set. An unresolved V gene accounts for under half of the shortfall where checked; the remainder is of unknown origin. This sample has 110,000 or so clones in its table, and around 90% of those were observed once. The ten largest make up 0.5% to 0.65% of the sample. Per the publication, the time point label means: week 11, during vaccination. Each vaccine dose was 300 ug of a 20-mer mutant IDH1 peptide in Montanide, given subcutaneously with topical imiquimod. Antigens for these TCRs are unknown. The sequencing here drew on PBMCs, taken from a glioma patient whose treatment included an IDH1 peptide vaccine. These TCRs come from a woman in her forties or fifties with glioma.

The chain combines TRBV6-6 with TRBJ1-1, with D perhaps TRBD1 (5 bases). V was cut by 7 bases and J by 4 bases, with 16 bases left in between. The CDR3 totals 14 residues. CDR1 and CDR2 from the germline V gene are MNHNY and SVGAGI (reference sequence). The CDR3 nucleotides read TGTGCCAGCACACCCCCCGGGGCGGTCACTGAAGCTTTCTTT. Its translation is CASTPPGAVTEAFF.

The chain couples TRBV4-1 to TRBJ1-5, with D perhaps matching TRBD1 (5 bases). The CDR3 is 18 amino acids. The ends were cut back, 0 bases at V and 2 bases at J, with 17 bases in the middle. Germline V gives CDR1 MGHRA, CDR2 YSYEKL. In DNA, the CDR3 is TGCGCCAGCAGCCAAGATGGGGCAGGGCGGGTGGGCAATCAGCCCCAGCATTTT. Amino acids: CASSQDGAGRVGNQPQHF.

This clone was detected only once. The chain couples TRBV7-3 to TRBJ2-7; 7 nucleotides agree with TRBD1. Unmatched junction bases numbered 3, after V lost 1 base and J lost 0 bases. Germline loops: CDR1 SGHTA, CDR2 FQGTGA. The CDR3 length is 15 residues. CDR3 sequence (DNA): TGTGCCAGCAGCTTAAACAGGGGACCCTCCTACGAGCAGTACTTC. Its translation: CASSLNRGPSYEQYF.

This chain connects TRBV28 to TRBJ2-1; tentatively, D is TRBD1 or TRBD2 (5 bases each). CDR1 MDHEN and CDR2 SYDVKM come from the germline V gene. This CDR3 spans 15 amino acids. V lost 8 bases and J 0 bases, leaving 14 bases between the germline ends. This chain's CDR3 is CASDSTGPSYNEQFF. CDR3 nucleotide sequence: TGTGCCAGCGATTCGACGGGACCCTCCTACAATGAGCAGTTCTTC.

The chain has TRBV18 and TRBJ1-2; a weak D match, TRBD1 (5 bases). This CDR3 spans 13 amino acids. Germline lookup yields CDR1 KGHSH and CDR2 LQKENI. Trimming shortened V by 2 bases and J by 6 bases, and 10 bases separated the two germline ends. The CDR3 nucleotides read TGTGCCAGCTCACCAGTGAGGGGCGATGGCTACACCTTC. As protein: CASSPVRGDGYTF.

The chain is built from TRBV7-9 and TRBJ1-4; tentatively, D is TRBD1 (6 bases). The CDR3 runs to 16 residues. The germline V and J ends were trimmed by 5 bases and 8 bases, with 21 bases remaining between them. Germline V gene data show CDR1 as SEHNR and CDR2 as FQNEAQ (reference sequence). DNA of the CDR3: TGTGCCAGCAGCCACGGTCATGGGGGCGACGAGGAAAAACTGTTTTTT. This sequence encodes CASSHGHGGDEEKLFF. The variable domain in full, completed from reference TRBV7-9 and TRBJ1-4, reads DTGVSQNPRHKITKRGQNVTFRCDPISEHNRLYWYRQTLGQGPEFLTYFQNEAQLEKSRLLSDRFSAERPKGSFSTLEIQRTEQGDSAMYLCASSHGHGGDEEKLFFGSGTQLSVL.

The V and J genes are TRBV6-1 and TRBJ1-5; D not resolved. From germline, CDR1 is MNHNS and CDR2 SASEGT. The CDR3 runs 15 residues. Between the trimmed V and J ends, which lost 7 bases and 0 bases, there was a span of 13 bases. The CDR3 DNA reads as TGTGCCAGCAATGGGTCACCCTATAGCAATCAGCCCCAGCATTTT. This sequence encodes CASNGSPYSNQPQHF.

V and J are TRBV29-1 and TRBJ1-2; D not certain. Germline loops: CDR1 SQVTM, CDR2 ANQGSEA. Trimming cost V 4 bases and J 3 bases, with 6 bases left between them. This CDR3 is 11 amino acids long. CDR3 DNA sequence: TGCAGCGTTGGTAGGGACTATGGCTACACCTTC. The encoded protein is CSVGRDYGYTF.

This rearrangement joins TRBV2 to TRBJ2-7; 12 bases match TRBD2. V lost 10 bases, J lost 9 bases, and 7 bases stayed unmatched. This CDR3 has 12 residues. Germline V gene sequence: CDR1 SNHLY, CDR2 FYNNEI. This CDR3 is CATGGLAGLQYF. CDR3 bases: TGTGCCACAGGAGGACTAGCGGGACTGCAGTACTTC.